A single TCR beta chain is shown here with its context. The data were taken from a study of monozygotic twins with inflammatory bowel disease. Amplification of TCRalpha and TCRbeta cDNA involved two nested PCRs that ran for 16 and 9 cycles. Each CDR3 protein gets one entry in TCRdb, which reprocessed the 5' RACE reads and gives no DNA. The sample yields around 380,000 distinct CDR3 sequences, of which the top ten take up 2.4%. Germline-derived CDR1 and CDR2 are SGHAT and FQNNGV. This CDR3 comprises 11 residues. The J gene is TRBJ2-7, the V gene TRBV11-2. The specimen was blood. This receptor was taken from a human donor with ulcerative colitis or Crohn's disease, or a healthy co-twin of an affected twin (not recorded which). Here the CDR3 reads CASSLDQEQYF. Variable domain in full (rest from reference TRBV11-2 and TRBJ2-7): EAGVAQSPRYKIIEKRQSVAFWCNPISGHATLYWYQQILGQGPKLLIQFQNNGVVDDSQLPKDRFSAERLKGVDSTLKIQPAKLEDSAVYLCASSLDQEQYFGPGTRLTVT.